These T cell receptor beta chains were read from a single sample in a study of shared clonotypes between healthy human individuals. Only in-frame clones appear in the TCRdb table, and some are missing; sequencing was by immunoSEQ multiplex PCR. The sample shows roughly 2 million clones, under 97% of them seen only once. Sequencing was performed on naive CD4+ T cells sorted from blood. Source of these receptors: a man aged 18 to 35 in good health. The conserved cysteine and the conserved F or W are not part of the CDR3 here.

v_call	j_call	cdr3_aa
TRBV25-1	TRBJ2-7	ASSESGTTYEQY
TRBV15	TRBJ1-1	ATSRDRTVNTEAF
TRBV5-1	TRBJ2-3	ASSLALTVDTDTQY
TRBV6-5	TRBJ1-3	ASRDGYSGNTIY
TRBV5-4	TRBJ2-2	ASSLRIANTGELF
TRBV4-1	TRBJ2-5	ASSQDVARETQY
TRBV30	TRBJ1-1	AWAARTEAF
TRBV5-1	TRBJ2-2	ASSLERTTGELF
TRBV7-9	TRBJ2-5	ASSALETQY
TRBV2	TRBJ2-2	ASMNSANTGELF
TRBV4-3	TRBJ2-7	ASSQDTTSGSYEQY
TRBV7-9	TRBJ1-2	ASATGGGYGYT
TRBV7-8	TRBJ1-2	ASSLVVPGEKRSYT
TRBV7-3	TRBJ1-6	ASSLEGYNSPLH
TRBV10-3	TRBJ2-3	AAASGVQDTQY
TRBV18	TRBJ1-2	ASSPETGNYGYT
TRBV28	TRBJ2-5	ASSSPGLAQETQY
TRBV5-6	TRBJ1-2	ASSLEQLYGYT
TRBV7-6	TRBJ2-3	ASSILAGGGTDTQY
TRBV4-3	TRBJ1-2	ASSQDLRGYT
TRBV4-2	TRBJ1-5	ASSQVFSQGNQPQH
TRBV18	TRBJ1-2	ASSPSGTGADGYT
TRBV5-4	TRBJ1-5	ASSLQGSNQPQH
TRBV18	TRBJ2-3	ASSSRLTSGRGFDTQY
TRBV4-3	TRBJ1-6	ASSQATVGNSPLH
TRBV7-9	TRBJ1-1	ASSSQGATEAF
TRBV9	TRBJ2-3	ASSVEGLGADTQY
TRBV6-1	TRBJ2-5	ASSERAGGTTQY
TRBV6-6	TRBJ1-4	ASSYLQGGTNEKLF
TRBV10-2	TRBJ2-2	ASRHENTGELF
TRBV7-9	TRBJ1-6	ASTPSGTINSPLH
TRBV30	TRBJ1-2	AWSRTAATNYGYT
TRBV19	TRBJ1-2	ASTSGQGLYGYT
TRBV29-1	TRBJ1-1	SARAGALGTEAF
TRBV25-1	TRBJ2-5	ASSATGTGGYETQY
TRBV10-3	TRBJ1-1	AIREGPSGVMNTEAF
TRBV5-6	TRBJ2-3	ASSLSGTVSDTQY
TRBV10-3	TRBJ1-2	AITGQDGYGYT
TRBV5-6	TRBJ2-7	ASRSQDPGVGEQY
TRBV2	TRBJ2-2	ASSPLSTGELF
TRBV10-3	TRBJ2-3	ATESGGGTDTQY
TRBV12-5	TRBJ2-5	ASGLVNGETQY
TRBV7-9	TRBJ1-1	ASSFELNTEAF